Below, 16 T cell receptor beta chains from the same sample are listed, as sequenced in a study of a mutant IDH1 vaccine in newly diagnosed glioma. Their antigen targets remain unknown. Specified time point: week 35, safety follow-up. Every vaccination contained 300 ug of the mutant IDH1 20-mer peptide and was paired with topical imiquimod. Repertoires were generated with immunoSEQ multiplex PCR, while TCRdb's copy carries only in-frame clones and drops some. The data show about 55,000 clones, with 80% to 90% seen just once and under 5% held by the top ten. The source was PBMCs, collected from a glioma patient whose treatment included an IDH1 peptide vaccine. These receptors were taken from a woman younger than 30 with glioma.

V and J are TRBV9 and TRBJ2-3; 12 nucleotides line up with TRBD2. Germline V gene sequence: CDR1 SGDLS, CDR2 YYNGEE. The length of the CDR3 is 17 residues. V dropped 4 bases and J dropped 2; count of bases not matched to a gene: 8. Here the CDR3 reads CASSSGLAGTSTDTQYF. In nucleotides, the CDR3 is TGTGCCAGCAGCTCAGGACTAGCGGGAACGTCCACAGATACGCAGTATTTT.

The CDR3 DNA reads as TGTGCCAGTACCGTTACAGGGTACGGTGAGCAGTTCTTC. Its translation is CASTVTGYGEQFF. J is TRBJ2-1 and V is TRBV19, with D tentatively TRBD1 (6 bases). There are 13 residues in the CDR3. The germline V gene has CDR1 LNHDA and CDR2 SQIVND (reference sequence). The V end lost 7 bases, the J end lost 9 bases, and 16 bases lay between the germline ends.

The J gene is TRBJ2-1, the V gene TRBV27, with TRBD2 as a possible D gene (5 bases). The V and J ends lost 4 bases and 4 bases respectively, with 14 bases between them. The CDR3 runs 15 residues. Germline CDR1 is MNHEY and CDR2 is SMNVEV (reference sequence). The CDR3 reads CASSSTPGIYNEQFF. In DNA form, the CDR3 reads TGTGCCAGCAGTTCAACTCCGGGGATTTACAATGAGCAGTTCTTC.

The chain recombines TRBV27 with TRBJ1-5, with 7 bases identical to TRBD1. The CDR3 extends over 15 amino acids. Per the germline V gene, CDR1 is MNHEY and CDR2 is SMNVEV (reference sequence). Unmatched junction bases numbered 1, after V lost 2 bases and J lost 0 bases. CDR3 sequence reads: CASSLGQASNQPQHF. CDR3 in DNA: TGTGCCAGCAGTTTAGGACAGGCTAGCAATCAGCCCCAGCATTTT.

This clone was seen a single time. The chain joins TRBV6-5 to TRBJ1-1; TRBD1 is a possible D gene (5 bases). V was shortened by 1 base and J by 1 base, with 7 bases between the two germline ends. Germline V gene lookup returns CDR1 MNHEY and CDR2 SVGAGI. The CDR3 runs 14 residues. The chain's CDR3 is CASSYWGANTEAFF. CDR3 nucleotides: TGTGCCAGCAGTTACTGGGGCGCGAACACTGAAGCTTTCTTT.

V gene TRBV6-1 combines with J gene TRBJ2-3; 7 bases are shared with TRBD1. With 1 base clipped from V and 7 bases from J, the junction kept 8 bases outside the gene matches. CDR1 and CDR2 from the germline V gene are MNHNS and SASEGT. The CDR3 totals 15 residues. CDR3 protein: CASSEEAAGGNTQYF. Written as DNA, the CDR3 is TGTGCCAGCAGTGAAGAGGCGGCAGGGGGTAATACGCAGTATTTT.

V usage is TRBV6-1 and J usage is TRBJ2-1; tentative D call: TRBD1 (6 bases). The CDR3 covers 15 residues. V gave up 4 bases and J gave up 2 bases, with 12 bases separating them. Per germline, CDR1 MNHNS and CDR2 SASEGT. The CDR3 loop is CASSVQGAPYNEQFF. For the CDR3, the DNA is TGTGCCAGCAGTGTACAGGGAGCGCCCTACAATGAGCAGTTCTTC.

This clone was recorded once. The chain combines TRBV5-3 with TRBJ2-1, with 7 positions matching TRBD2. TRBV5-3 is assigned to the ORF class and has an uncertain function. CDR3 length equals 16 residues. Trimming cost V 3 bases and J 3 bases; bases outside gene matches: 9. This CDR3 reads CARSWVAGEDYNEQFF. DNA for the CDR3: TGTGCCAGAAGCTGGGTTGCGGGGGAGGACTACAATGAGCAGTTCTTC.

The chain uses TRBV2 and TRBJ1-4; 7 bases line up with TRBD1. Per the germline V gene, CDR1 is SNHLY and CDR2 is FYNNEI. This CDR3 is built from 14 residues. V was pared by 5 bases and J by 6 bases, with 6 bases of the junction left unmatched. The CDR3: CASSRTGLDEKLFF. CDR3 nucleotides: TGTGCCAGCAGTAGGACAGGATTAGATGAAAAACTGTTTTTT.

J is TRBJ1-2 and V is TRBV5-1, with TRBD1 identical over 10 bases. The CDR3 consists of 17 residues. V shed 4 bases and J 4 bases; nucleotides not matched to a gene: 13. Germline assignment: CDR1 SGHRS and CDR2 YFSETQ. CDR3 nucleotides: TGCGCCAGCAGCCCTCCTCCTGGACAGGGGGTCACCTATGGCTACACCTTC. Translated, it gives CASSPPPGQGVTYGYTF.

This rearrangement joins TRBV4-2 to TRBJ1-1; D is possibly TRBD1 (6 bases). The CDR3 spans 17 residues. V was cut by 4 bases and J by 7 bases, with 25 bases left in between. In germline, CDR1 is LGHNA, CDR2 YNFKEQ. DNA for the CDR3: TGTGCCAGCAGCCCCGAGGGGTGGGGGCGAATGTCAAGTGAAGCTTTCTTT. Protein product: CASSPEGWGRMSSEAFF.

The genes are TRBV25-1 and TRBJ1-5, with D possibly being TRBD1 (5 bases). V shed 3 bases and J shed 6 bases, with 15 bases lying between them. This CDR3 has 15 amino acids. The germline gives CDR1 MGHDK, CDR2 SYGVNS. As DNA, the CDR3 is TGTGCCAGCAGTGACAAAGGGGTGGCGGGTCAGCCCCAGCATTTT. Amino acid sequence: CASSDKGVAGQPQHF. Using reference TRBV25-1 and TRBJ1-5 for the parts outside the CDR3, the full variable domain is EADIYQTPRYLVIGTGKKITLECSQTMGHDKMYWYQQDPGMELHLIHYSYGVNSTEKGDLSSESTVSRIRTEHFPLTLESARPSHTSQYLCASSDKGVAGQPQHFGDGTRLSIL.

The rearrangement links TRBV7-9 to TRBJ2-3; unclear D gene. V was clipped by 6 bases and J by 1 base, with 11 bases between them. The CDR3 is 14 amino acids. Germline lookup yields CDR1 SEHNR and CDR2 FQNEAQ (reference sequence). CDR3 loop: CASSAGTGTDTQYF. DNA for the CDR3: TGTGCCAGCAGTGCCGGCACGGGCACAGATACGCAGTATTTT.

The chain employs TRBV7-8 and TRBJ1-1; D ambiguous. This CDR3 is 16 amino acids long. The germline V and J ends were trimmed by 2 bases and 0 bases, with 13 bases remaining between them. The germline V gene has CDR1 SGHVS and CDR2 FQNEAQ. CDR3 protein: CASSLRVGGMNTEAFF. In nucleotides, the CDR3 is TGTGCCAGCAGCTTAAGGGTGGGCGGTATGAACACTGAAGCTTTCTTT.

With regard to this clone: Its ends do not fully match the called genes, so a read error is possible. J is TRBJ2-7 and V is TRBV7-3; 7 bases are a match to TRBD1. CDR1 and CDR2 (germline): SGHTA, FQGTGA. The CDR3 loop spans 12 amino acids. CDR3 loop: CASSLTGDEQYF. The CDR3 region has the DNA TGTGCCAGCAGTTTAACAGGGGACGAGCAGTACTTC.

This chain uses TRBV7-8 with TRBJ2-7, with 11 positions matching TRBD2. Trimming cost V 2 bases and J 6 bases; bases outside gene matches: 6. The V gene's germline CDR1 is SGHVS and CDR2 FQNEAQ. This CDR3 has 15 amino acids. This CDR3 reads CASSLRLAGSSEQYF. In nucleotides, the CDR3 is TGTGCCAGCAGCTTAAGACTAGCGGGATCCAGCGAGCAGTACTTC. The variable domain in full, with the rest retrieved from reference TRBV7-8 and TRBJ2-7, is GAGVSQSPRYKVAKRGQDVALRCDPISGHVSLFWYQQALGQGPEFLTYFQNEAQLDKSGLPSDRFFAERPEGSVSTLKIQRTQQEDSAVYLCASSLRLAGSSEQYFGPGTRLTVT.